Below are 9 T cell receptor beta chains sequenced from a single sample in a study of shared clonotypes between healthy human individuals. Using immunoSEQ multiplex PCR, the repertoire was profiled, and TCRdb retains in-frame clones only, with some absent. This table has about 680,000 clones, roughly 70% appearing once. The sample consisted of memory CD4+ T cells sorted from blood. The sample's subset: CD45RA-negative fraction. The source of these receptors is a woman aged 25 to 39 in good health.

The V call is TRBV2, the J call TRBJ1-1; D gene uncertain. Trimming removed 8 bases at V and 7 bases at J, with 17 bases between. The CDR3 contains 13 residues. Per germline, CDR1 SNHLY and CDR2 FYNNEI. The CDR3 loop is CASPSGSGIEAFF. In nucleotides, the CDR3 is TGTGCCAGCCCCTCGGGGAGCGGAATTGAAGCTTTCTTT. The variable domain in full, completed from reference TRBV2 and TRBJ1-1, reads EPEVTQTPSHQVTQMGQEVILRCVPISNHLYFYWYRQILGQKVEFLVSFYNNEISEKSEIFDDQFSVERPDGSNFTLKIRSTKLEDSAMYFCASPSGSGIEAFFGQGTRLTVV.

The rearrangement uses TRBV20-1 and TRBJ1-1, with D hard to call. Trimming took off 0 bases at V and 11 bases at J, with 7 bases between the two ends. The CDR3 is made up of 10 amino acids. CDR1 is DFQATT and CDR2 is SNEGSKA in the germline V gene (reference sequence). CDR3: CSARDSSAFF. DNA for the CDR3: TGCAGTGCTAGAGATTCGTCTGCTTTCTTT.

This clone occurred a few times. Other DNA sequences of this sample code for an identical CDR3. The chain links TRBV18 to TRBJ1-4; D is undetermined. Germline-derived CDR1 and CDR2 are KGHSH and LQKENI. V was pared by 3 bases and J by 2 bases, with 7 bases between. The CDR3 covers 14 residues. Here the CDR3 reads CASSPSGTNEKLFF. CDR3 bases: TGTGCCAGCTCACCTTCCGGGACTAATGAAAAACTGTTTTTT. Together with reference TRBV18 and TRBJ1-4, the CDR3 gives the full variable domain: NAGVMQNPRHLVRRRGQEARLRCSPMKGHSHVYWYRQLPEEGLKFMVYLQKENIIDESGMPKERFSAEFPKEGPSILRIQQVVRGDSAAYFCASSPSGTNEKLFFGSGTQLSVL.

V is TRBV11-2 and J is TRBJ2-1, with TRBD2 matching 11 bases. The CDR3 length is 15 residues. The V gene end was trimmed by 4 bases and the J gene end by 4 bases; junction bases not matched to a gene: 3. Germline V lookup: CDR1 SGHAT, CDR2 FQNNGV. The CDR3: CASSSTSGVYNEQFF. CDR3 DNA: TGTGCCAGCAGCTCGACTAGCGGGGTATACAATGAGCAGTTCTTC.

The chain is built from TRBV5-8 and TRBJ2-2; no clear D. Germline-derived CDR1 and CDR2 are SGHTS and YDEGEE. The CDR3 runs to 13 residues. Trimming pared 6 bases from V and 3 bases from J, leaving 9 bases between. This CDR3 reads CASTITYTGELFF. The DNA of the CDR3 is TGTGCCAGCACAATCACTTACACCGGGGAGCTGTTTTTT.

With regard to this clone: The identical CDR3 is also encoded by other nucleotide sequences in the sample. The J gene is TRBJ2-3, the V gene TRBV6-1; no clear D. Trimming removed 1 base from V and 6 bases from J, with 5 bases in between. The CDR3 covers 12 residues. Germline V gene lookup returns CDR1 MNHNS and CDR2 SASEGT. CDR3 sequence (DNA): TGTGCCAGCAGTGAAGTGGGGGATACGCAGTATTTT. This codes for CASSEVGDTQYF.

The chain uses TRBV11-2 and TRBJ2-4, with a tentative D call TRBD1 (6 bases). The CDR3 is 14 residues long. The V gene lost 1 base and the J gene lost 13 bases, with 17 bases spanning the gap. CDR1 and CDR2 from the germline V gene are SGHAT and FQNNGV. CDR3 nucleotide sequence: TGTGCCAGCAGCTTAGGGGGGCGCGAAGACCAACAGTACTTC. Amino acid sequence: CASSLGGREDQQYF.

Details on this clone: Other DNA sequences in this sample translate to the same CDR3. The chain joins TRBV6-1 to TRBJ1-1, with no clear D. V lost 9 bases, J lost 1 base, and 12 bases lay in between. Germline V gene sequence: CDR1 MNHNS, CDR2 SASEGT. The CDR3 has 13 amino acids. In DNA form, the CDR3 reads TGTGCCAGTACCCTTACAAGGAACACTGAAGCTTTCTTT. Its protein product is CASTLTRNTEAFF.

This chain uses TRBV25-1 with TRBJ2-7; 10 nucleotides match TRBD2. Germline-derived CDR1 and CDR2 are MGHDK and SYGVNS. The J segment lost 2 bases and the V segment lost 4 bases, leaving 8 bases of the junction unmatched. The length of the CDR3 is 16 residues. In nucleotides, the CDR3 is TGTGCCAGCAGTGGGGGTGGGACTAGCGCCGCCTACGAGCAGTACTTC. It is translated as CASSGGGTSAAYEQYF.